Sequencing of this T cell receptor (beta chain) was carried out in a study of cytomegalovirus exposure and HLA in healthy donors. In this sample, this clone turned up once. Its antigen is unidentified. CDR1 MNHNS and CDR2 SASEGT come from the germline V gene. The CDR3 contains 16 residues. The ends lost 4 bases at V and 5 bases at J; junction bases unmatched: 10. Researchers ran the PCR with 60 Vbeta and 13 Jbeta primers. Repertoires were generated with immunoSEQ multiplex PCR, while TCRdb's copy carries only in-frame clones and drops some. Of 200,000 to 250,000 clones detected, roughly 82% appear once; the ten largest clones hold 5.4%. Whole-study findings and limits: The study reported that TCR beta sequences accurately predicted HLA-A and HLA-B alleles in most subjects.

This rearrangement joins TRBV6-1 to TRBJ2-3, with 9 bases fitting TRBD1. The sequence was obtained from a woman aged 35 to 49 in good health and CMV-seropositive. Sequencing was performed on PBMCs. The CDR3 region has the DNA TGTGCCAGCAGTGTAAACAGGGGGCTGATAGGAGATACGCAGTATTTT. Translated: CASSVNRGLIGDTQYF.